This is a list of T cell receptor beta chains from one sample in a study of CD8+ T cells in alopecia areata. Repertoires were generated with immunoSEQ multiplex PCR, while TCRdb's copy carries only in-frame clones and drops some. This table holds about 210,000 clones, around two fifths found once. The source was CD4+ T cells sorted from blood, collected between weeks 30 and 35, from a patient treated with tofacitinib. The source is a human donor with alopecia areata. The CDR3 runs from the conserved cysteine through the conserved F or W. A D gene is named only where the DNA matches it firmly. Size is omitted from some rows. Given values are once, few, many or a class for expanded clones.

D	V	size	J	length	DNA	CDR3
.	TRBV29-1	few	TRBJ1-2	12	TGCAGCGTCACGGGATTCTTAGGTGGCTACACCTTC	CSVTGFLGGYTF
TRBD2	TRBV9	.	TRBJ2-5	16	TGTGCCAGCAGCGTCATCCCTCGGGGGGAAAGAGAGACCCAGTACTTC	CASSVIPRGERETQYF
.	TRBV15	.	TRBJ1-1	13	TGTGCCACCAGCAGGGAGATGAACACTGAAGCTTTCTTT	CATSREMNTEAFF
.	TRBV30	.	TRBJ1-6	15	TGTGCCTGGAGTTACACGACGATCCTTAATTCACCCCTCCACTTT	CAWSYTTILNSPLHF
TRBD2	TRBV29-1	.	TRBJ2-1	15	TGCAGCGTTGAAGTTTCCAAGCGGGGGTACAATGAGCAGTTCTTC	CSVEVSKRGYNEQFF
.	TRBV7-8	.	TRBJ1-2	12	TGTGCCAGCAGCCCCCCCAACTATGGCTACACCTTC	CASSPPNYGYTF
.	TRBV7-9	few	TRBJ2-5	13	TGTGCCAGCAGCTTACAGGCGAAAGAGACCCAGTACTTC	CASSLQAKETQYF
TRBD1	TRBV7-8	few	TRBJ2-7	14	TGTGCCAGCAGCAATCGACAGGGCATCTACGAGCAGTACTTC	CASSNRQGIYEQYF
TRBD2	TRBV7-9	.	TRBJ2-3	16	TGTGCCAGCAGCCCCGGACTAGCGGGCCGCACAGATACGCAGTATTTT	CASSPGLAGRTDTQYF
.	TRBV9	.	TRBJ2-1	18	TGTGCCAGCAGCGGCCCCCTTGCATCGACCGGAAGGCTAGGAGAGCAGTTCTTC	CASSGPLASTGRLGEQFF
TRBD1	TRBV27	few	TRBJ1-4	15	TGTGCCAGCAGGCCACAGGGGCGAACTAATGAAAAACTGTTTTTT	CASRPQGRTNEKLFF
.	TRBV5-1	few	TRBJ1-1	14	TGCGCCAGCAGCCCCGGGACGGCGAACACTGAAGCTTTCTTT	CASSPGTANTEAFF
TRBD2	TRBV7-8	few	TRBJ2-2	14	TGTGCCAGCAGCTCAACGGGGGGCACCGGGGAGCTGTTTTTT	CASSSTGGTGELFF
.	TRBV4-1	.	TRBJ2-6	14	TGCGCCAGCAGCCATGCAGTAGGGGCCAACGTCCTGACTTTC	CASSHAVGANVLTF
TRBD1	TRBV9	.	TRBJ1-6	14	TGTGCCAGCAGCGTAGAGGGACAGAATTCACCCCTCCACTTT	CASSVEGQNSPLHF
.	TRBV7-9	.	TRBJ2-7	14	TGTGCCAGCAGCTTAGATCCAGGACCCTACGAGCAGTACTTC	CASSLDPGPYEQYF
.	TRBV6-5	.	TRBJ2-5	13	TGTGCCAGCAGCAGAGGGGTACAAGAGACCCAGTACTTC	CASSRGVQETQYF
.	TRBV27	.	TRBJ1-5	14	TGTGCCAGCAGTCTCGATAGAAGCAATCAGCCCCAGCATTTT	CASSLDRSNQPQHF
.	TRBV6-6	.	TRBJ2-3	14	TGTGCCAGCAGTTACACCGAGAAGTGGTATACGCAGTATTTT	CASSYTEKWYTQYF
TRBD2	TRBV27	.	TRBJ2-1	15	TGTGCCACCCGACTGACTAGCGGGGGCTACAATGAGCAGTTCTTC	CATRLTSGGYNEQFF
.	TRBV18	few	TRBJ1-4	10	TGTGCCCCCTCCCCTGAAAAACTGTTTTTT	CAPSPEKLFF
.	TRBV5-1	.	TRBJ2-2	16	TGCGCCAGCAGCTTGGTGGTCGGACCCCGGGGCGGGGAGCTGTTTTTT	CASSLVVGPRGGELFF
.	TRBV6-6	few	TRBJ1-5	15	TGTGCCAGCAGTTCACCCGGGGGCGCGGGTCAGCCCCAGCATTTT	CASSSPGGAGQPQHF
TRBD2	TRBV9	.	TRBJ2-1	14	TGTGCCAGCAGCGCGGTTAGACTAGCCGGTGAGCAGTTCTTC	CASSAVRLAGEQFF
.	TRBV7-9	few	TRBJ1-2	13	TGTGCCAGCAGCCCTACGGGCACCTATGGCTACACCTTC	CASSPTGTYGYTF
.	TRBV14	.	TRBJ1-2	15	TGTGCCAGCAGCCAAGAATCCAGGGCTGGATCCGGCTACACCTTC	CASSQESRAGSGYTF
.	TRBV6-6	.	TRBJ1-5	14	TGTGCCAGCAGCTCAGACCCCTTTAATCAGCCCCAGCATTTT	CASSSDPFNQPQHF
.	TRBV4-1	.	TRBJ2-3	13	TGCGCCAGCAGCCAAGATAGGCGAAATACGCAGTATTTT	CASSQDRRNTQYF
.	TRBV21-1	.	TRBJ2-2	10	TGTGCCAGCAGCAGGAGGGAGCTGTTTTTT	CASSRRELFF
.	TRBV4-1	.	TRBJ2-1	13	TGCGCCAGCAGCCAAGATTTGGGACGGGAGCAGTTCTTC	CASSQDLGREQFF
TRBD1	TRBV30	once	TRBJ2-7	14	TGTGCCTGGAACAGGGGACAGGGTTTAGGCGAGCAGTACTTC	CAWNRGQGLGEQYF
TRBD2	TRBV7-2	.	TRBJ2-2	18	TGTGCCAGCAGCTTATTCGGACCGCAACCGGGAGGCACCGGGGAGCTGTTTTTT	CASSLFGPQPGGTGELFF
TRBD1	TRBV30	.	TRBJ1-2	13	TGTGCCTGGAGTGTACGACAGGGCGGTGGCTACACCTTC	CAWSVRQGGGYTF
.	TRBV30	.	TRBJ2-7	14	TGTGCCTGGAGTGTAGGTGGCGGCTCCTACGAGCAGTACTTC	CAWSVGGGSYEQYF
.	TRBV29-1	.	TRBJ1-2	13	TGCAGCGTTGAACAGGGGTTTAGCTATGGCTACACCTTC	CSVEQGFSYGYTF
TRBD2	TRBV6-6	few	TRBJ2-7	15	TGTGCCAGCAGTTTCGCGACTAGCGGGAGCTACGAGCAGTACTTC	CASSFATSGSYEQYF
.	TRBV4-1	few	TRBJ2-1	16	TGCGCCAGCAGCCAAGCACCGGCCTCCAGCCTGGATGAGCAGTTCTTC	CASSQAPASSLDEQFF
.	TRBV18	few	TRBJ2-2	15	TGTGCCAGCTCACTGGCTCCGAGGAACACCGGGGAGCTGTTTTTT	CASSLAPRNTGELFF
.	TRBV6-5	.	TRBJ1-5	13	TGTGCCAGCAGTTACCGGCGAGATCAGCCCCAGCATTTT	CASSYRRDQPQHF
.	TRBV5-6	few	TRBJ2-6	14	TGTGCCAGCAGCGCGTTATCTGGGGCCAACGTCCTGACTTTC	CASSALSGANVLTF
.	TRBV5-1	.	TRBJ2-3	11	TGCGCCAGCAGCTTGGAAGATACGCAGTATTTT	CASSLEDTQYF
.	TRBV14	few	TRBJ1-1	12	TGTGCCAGCAGCCGGATGAACAGGGAAGCTTTCTTT	CASSRMNREAFF
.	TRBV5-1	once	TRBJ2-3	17	TGCGCCAGCAGCCCGAATCTAGGGTCGGCCAGCACAGATACGCAGTATTTT	CASSPNLGSASTDTQYF
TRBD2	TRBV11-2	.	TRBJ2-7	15	TGTGCCAGCAGGATGATTAAGACTAGCCCCTACGAGCAGTACTTC	CASRMIKTSPYEQYF
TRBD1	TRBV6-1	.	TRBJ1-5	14	TGTGCCAGCAGTAACCGGGACAGGGATCAGCCCCAGCATTTT	CASSNRDRDQPQHF
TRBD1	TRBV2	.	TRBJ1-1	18	TGTGCCAGCACCCAAACCAGGTCGGTGCAGGGGGGGAACACTGAAGCTTTCTTT	CASTQTRSVQGGNTEAFF
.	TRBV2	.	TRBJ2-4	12	TGTGCCAGCGGCCCGGACCCAAACATTCAGTACTTC	CASGPDPNIQYF
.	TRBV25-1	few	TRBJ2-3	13	TGTGCCAGCAGTGGCAGGCGAGGAGATACGCAGTATTTT	CASSGRRGDTQYF
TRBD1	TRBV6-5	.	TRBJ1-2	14	TGTGCCAGCAGGCGCGGACAGGGAAGCTATGGCTACACCTTC	CASRRGQGSYGYTF